This is a list of T cell receptor beta chains from one sample in a study of blood T cells in healthy people across ages. TCRdb reanalysed the 5' RACE reads using MiXCR and keeps one entry per CDR3 protein. The sample records 1,500,000 or so distinct CDR3 sequences, 40% to 45% being singletons. Sequencing was performed on blood. All receptors come from a woman between 18 and 30 years old in good health. The CDR3 runs from the conserved cysteine through the conserved F or W. Each record gives: D gene, V gene, clone size, J gene, CDR3 DNA, CDR3 protein. The D gene is left open where the match is weak. Size tells how often a clone was seen (once, few, many) or the class of an expanded clone, and some rows leave it out.

D gene: TRBD1; V gene: TRBV7-9; clone size: -; J gene: TRBJ2-5; CDR3 DNA: TGTGCCAGCACCTTAGGGACAGGGCGGGAGACCCAGTACTTC; CDR3 protein: CASTLGTGRETQYF
D gene: TRBD1; V gene: TRBV6-5; clone size: few; J gene: TRBJ1-2; CDR3 DNA: TGTGCCAGCAGTTGGGAGGCGGGACAGCCTAACTATGGCTACACCTTC; CDR3 protein: CASSWEAGQPNYGYTF
D gene: -; V gene: TRBV12-3/TRBV12-4; clone size: once; J gene: TRBJ1-4; CDR3 DNA: TGTGCCAGCAGTTTAGCCCATTGGGCTAATGAAAAACTGTTTTTT; CDR3 protein: CASSLAHWANEKLFF
D gene: TRBD2; V gene: TRBV7-2; clone size: few; J gene: TRBJ2-2; CDR3 DNA: TGTGCCAGCAGCTTAGCTGGGGGACTATATTACACCGGGGAGCTGTTTTTT; CDR3 protein: CASSLAGGLYYTGELFF
D gene: -; V gene: TRBV7-2; clone size: -; J gene: TRBJ2-7; CDR3 DNA: TGTGCCAGCAGCTTAGACCTCGGGACAACCTACGAGCAGTACTTC; CDR3 protein: CASSLDLGTTYEQYF
D gene: -; V gene: TRBV29-1; clone size: -; J gene: TRBJ1-2; CDR3 DNA: TGCAGCGTCCGAACAGTCGGCGGGCCGGGCGGTGGCTACACCTTC; CDR3 protein: CSVRTVGGPGGGYTF
D gene: -; V gene: TRBV7-2; clone size: few; J gene: TRBJ1-1; CDR3 DNA: TGTGCCAGCAGCTTAGGTCTTGCCAACACTGAAGCTTTCTTT; CDR3 protein: CASSLGLANTEAFF
D gene: TRBD1; V gene: TRBV29-1; clone size: many; J gene: TRBJ2-7; CDR3 DNA: TGCAGCGTTGGGACAGGCGCCTACGAGCAGTACTTC; CDR3 protein: CSVGTGAYEQYF
D gene: -; V gene: TRBV20-1; clone size: few; J gene: TRBJ1-1; CDR3 DNA: TGCAGTGCTGGATCAGGTTCTGAAGCTTTCTTT; CDR3 protein: CSAGSGSEAFF
D gene: TRBD1; V gene: TRBV4-1; clone size: -; J gene: TRBJ1-2; CDR3 DNA: TGCGCCAGCAGCCGGGGAATTCGACAGGGAACGTATCGCCATTACGGCTACACCTTC; CDR3 protein: CASSRGIRQGTYRHYGYTF
D gene: -; V gene: TRBV20-1; clone size: few; J gene: TRBJ2-7; CDR3 DNA: TGCAGTGCTAGAGCAGAATACGAGCAGTACTTC; CDR3 protein: CSARAEYEQYF
D gene: -; V gene: TRBV20-1; clone size: -; J gene: TRBJ1-4; CDR3 DNA: TGCAGTGCTAGAAAGGGTCAGAATGAAAAACTGTTTTTT; CDR3 protein: CSARKGQNEKLFF
D gene: -; V gene: TRBV6-4; clone size: many; J gene: TRBJ2-1; CDR3 DNA: TGTGCCAGCAGTAACGGCCTCCCTGGGGATGAGCAGTTCTTC; CDR3 protein: CASSNGLPGDEQFF
D gene: TRBD1; V gene: TRBV4-3; clone size: -; J gene: TRBJ2-7; CDR3 DNA: TGCGCCAGCAGTCATTACAGGGGCGAGCAGTACTTC; CDR3 protein: CASSHYRGEQYF
D gene: TRBD1; V gene: TRBV29-1; clone size: -; J gene: TRBJ2-5; CDR3 DNA: TGCAGCGCCGAAAGGGACAGGGGGTCGTATCAGTACTTC; CDR3 protein: CSAERDRGSYQYF
D gene: -; V gene: TRBV30; clone size: -; J gene: TRBJ1-5; CDR3 DNA: TGTGCCGGGAGATCCTCGGCGGGGCCCCAGCATTTT; CDR3 protein: CAGRSSAGPQHF
D gene: -; V gene: TRBV4-3; clone size: -; J gene: TRBJ1-1; CDR3 DNA: TGCGCCAGCAGCCAAGAGGGTACAACACTCTCCAACACTGAAGCTTTCTTT; CDR3 protein: CASSQEGTTLSNTEAFF
D gene: TRBD1; V gene: TRBV2; clone size: -; J gene: TRBJ1-3; CDR3 DNA: TGTGCCGGCAGTGGGGACAGGGGGCGAGGAAACACCATATATTTT; CDR3 protein: CAGSGDRGRGNTIYF
D gene: TRBD2; V gene: TRBV6-6; clone size: few; J gene: TRBJ2-3; CDR3 DNA: TGTGCCAGCAGTTACTCCCTAGCGGGGGTCACAGATACGCAGTATTTT; CDR3 protein: CASSYSLAGVTDTQYF
D gene: -; V gene: TRBV4-3; clone size: -; J gene: TRBJ1-1; CDR3 DNA: TGCGCCAGCAGCTGGGATCACTGGGGCACTGAAGCTTTCTTT; CDR3 protein: CASSWDHWGTEAFF
D gene: TRBD2; V gene: TRBV3-1; clone size: -; J gene: TRBJ2-7; CDR3 DNA: TGTGCCAGCAGCCAAGCGTGGACTAGCGGGTTGGAGCAGTACTTC; CDR3 protein: CASSQAWTSGLEQYF
D gene: -; V gene: TRBV4-3; clone size: few; J gene: TRBJ1-5; CDR3 DNA: TGCGCCAGCAGCCAAGGGTACGCCGATAGCAATCAGCCCCAGCATTTT; CDR3 protein: CASSQGYADSNQPQHF
D gene: TRBD2; V gene: TRBV6-6; clone size: few; J gene: TRBJ2-2; CDR3 DNA: TGTGCCAGCAGTTCGGCCGGGACTAGCGTCACCGGGGAGCTGTTTTTT; CDR3 protein: CASSSAGTSVTGELFF
D gene: -; V gene: TRBV6-5; clone size: few; J gene: TRBJ2-5; CDR3 DNA: TGTGCCAGCAGTTACGGGATACAAGAGACCCAGTACTTC; CDR3 protein: CASSYGIQETQYF
D gene: -; V gene: TRBV12-3/TRBV12-4; clone size: -; J gene: TRBJ1-2; CDR3 DNA: TGTGCCAGCAGTTTAGCGGGGGAGGGTGGCTACACCTTC; CDR3 protein: CASSLAGEGGYTF
D gene: -; V gene: TRBV29-1; clone size: -; J gene: TRBJ1-2; CDR3 DNA: TGCAGCGCCCCTAGGGGGGGGGTGAAGGGCTACACCTTC; CDR3 protein: CSAPRGGVKGYTF
D gene: TRBD2; V gene: TRBV9; clone size: few; J gene: TRBJ2-3; CDR3 DNA: TGTGCCAGCAGCTCCAGCGGGGGAACCTATACGCAGTATTTT; CDR3 protein: CASSSSGGTYTQYF
D gene: -; V gene: TRBV5-1; clone size: -; J gene: TRBJ2-3; CDR3 DNA: TGCGCCAGCAGCTTGAGCGATCCTGCAGATACGCAGTATTTT; CDR3 protein: CASSLSDPADTQYF
D gene: TRBD2; V gene: TRBV15; clone size: few; J gene: TRBJ2-3; CDR3 DNA: TGTGCCACCAGCAGAGTGGCGGGGGGTCGCACAGATACGCAGTATTTT; CDR3 protein: CATSRVAGGRTDTQYF
D gene: -; V gene: TRBV21-1; clone size: -; J gene: TRBJ2-7; CDR3 DNA: TGTGCCAGCAGCAAAACGGCGAGGACTAGCGGGATCGTGGTCTACGAGCAGTACTTC; CDR3 protein: CASSKTARTSGIVVYEQYF
D gene: -; V gene: TRBV6-2/TRBV6-3; clone size: -; J gene: TRBJ2-7; CDR3 DNA: TGTGCCAGCCAGTTAAGGCACGACCTCCAGAACAATGAGCAGTACTTC; CDR3 protein: CASQLRHDLQNNEQYF
D gene: TRBD1; V gene: TRBV6-1; clone size: few; J gene: TRBJ2-1; CDR3 DNA: TGTGCCAGTCGGGCCGACAGGGGTGCATTCAATGAGCAGTTCTTC; CDR3 protein: CASRADRGAFNEQFF
D gene: -; V gene: TRBV28; clone size: few; J gene: TRBJ1-4; CDR3 DNA: TGTGCCAGCACCTACTCCCCCCCTCGTGAAAAACTGTTTTTT; CDR3 protein: CASTYSPPREKLFF
D gene: TRBD2; V gene: TRBV9; clone size: few; J gene: TRBJ2-5; CDR3 DNA: TGTGCCAGCAGTTTACGACTAGCGGGAGCGGGAGAGACCCAGTACTTC; CDR3 protein: CASSLRLAGAGETQYF
D gene: -; V gene: TRBV7-2; clone size: once; J gene: TRBJ2-2; CDR3 DNA: TGTGCCAGCACCTTCACCTCAGGGATCGGGGAGCTGTTTTTT; CDR3 protein: CASTFTSGIGELFF
D gene: TRBD1; V gene: TRBV4-1; clone size: -; J gene: TRBJ1-2; CDR3 DNA: TGCGCCAGCAGCCAAGACAGAGGGACAGGGTATGACTACACCTTC; CDR3 protein: CASSQDRGTGYDYTF
D gene: -; V gene: TRBV20-1; clone size: many; J gene: TRBJ1-1; CDR3 DNA: TGCAGTGCTAGGGGGGGGCAGGGCTACACTGAAGCTTTCTTT; CDR3 protein: CSARGGQGYTEAFF
D gene: -; V gene: TRBV28; clone size: -; J gene: TRBJ2-3; CDR3 DNA: TGTGCCAGCAAGCGAGCGAGCGCAGATACGCAGTATTTT; CDR3 protein: CASKRASADTQYF
D gene: TRBD2; V gene: TRBV3-1; clone size: -; J gene: TRBJ2-7; CDR3 DNA: TGTGCCAGCAGCCCATTACTAGCGGGAGGACGATACGAGCAGTACTTC; CDR3 protein: CASSPLLAGGRYEQYF
D gene: -; V gene: TRBV9; clone size: few; J gene: TRBJ2-1; CDR3 DNA: TGTGCCAGCAGCGTGGGATTGGGGAGCTCCTACAATGAGCAGTTCTTC; CDR3 protein: CASSVGLGSSYNEQFF
D gene: TRBD1; V gene: TRBV12-3/TRBV12-4; clone size: -; J gene: TRBJ1-2; CDR3 DNA: TGTGCCAGCAGTTTAGGAGGGACAGGAAACACCTTC; CDR3 protein: CASSLGGTGNTF
D gene: -; V gene: TRBV20-1; clone size: -; J gene: TRBJ1-1; CDR3 DNA: TGCAGTGCGGGTGGGGGAACGAACACTGAAGCTTTCTTT; CDR3 protein: CSAGGGTNTEAFF
D gene: TRBD1; V gene: TRBV18; clone size: -; J gene: TRBJ1-6; CDR3 DNA: TGTGCCAGCTCACAGGACAGGAGCTCCTATAATTCACCCCTCCACTTT; CDR3 protein: CASSQDRSSYNSPLHF
D gene: TRBD1; V gene: TRBV4-1; clone size: many; J gene: TRBJ2-7; CDR3 DNA: TGCGCCAGCAGCACTAGACAGGGCTCCTACGAGCAGTACTTC; CDR3 protein: CASSTRQGSYEQYF
D gene: -; V gene: TRBV2; clone size: -; J gene: TRBJ1-2; CDR3 DNA: TGTGCCAGCAAGCGGGACGGCGGGAGCTATGGCTACACCTTC; CDR3 protein: CASKRDGGSYGYTF
D gene: -; V gene: TRBV20-1; clone size: few; J gene: TRBJ1-1; CDR3 DNA: TGCAGTGCTAGAGATCGACGGGGCTGGAGCACTGAAGCTTTCTTT; CDR3 protein: CSARDRRGWSTEAFF
D gene: TRBD2; V gene: TRBV9; clone size: -; J gene: TRBJ2-1; CDR3 DNA: TGTGCCAGCAGCGAGGGACTAGCGGGGGGCACCTACAATGAGCAGTTCTTC; CDR3 protein: CASSEGLAGGTYNEQFF
D gene: TRBD2; V gene: TRBV29-1; clone size: few; J gene: TRBJ2-2; CDR3 DNA: TGCAGCGCCCGGACTAGCGCTGGCGGGGAGCTGTTTTTT; CDR3 protein: CSARTSAGGELFF
D gene: -; V gene: TRBV28; clone size: -; J gene: TRBJ1-1; CDR3 DNA: TGTGCCAGCAGTACAATCGAGAACACTGAAGCTTTCTTT; CDR3 protein: CASSTIENTEAFF
D gene: -; V gene: TRBV6-5; clone size: -; J gene: TRBJ2-1; CDR3 DNA: TGTGCCAGCAGTTACCGGGACGCATCCTACAATGAGCAGTTCTTC; CDR3 protein: CASSYRDASYNEQFF
D gene: -; V gene: TRBV7-9; clone size: -; J gene: TRBJ1-1; CDR3 DNA: TGTGCCAGCAGCGCGCAGGGAGGTTCAAACGCTGAAGCTTTCTTT; CDR3 protein: CASSAQGGSNAEAFF
D gene: -; V gene: TRBV7-8; clone size: once; J gene: TRBJ2-5; CDR3 DNA: TGTGCCAGCAGCTTAGTAGTAGCGTCGGAGACCCAGTACTTC; CDR3 protein: CASSLVVASETQYF
D gene: -; V gene: TRBV15; clone size: -; J gene: TRBJ2-1; CDR3 DNA: TGTGCCACCAGCGTCCGGCCTGGCGATGAGCAGTTCTTC; CDR3 protein: CATSVRPGDEQFF